This T cell receptor beta chain is from a study of blood T cells in healthy people across ages. Concerning this clonotype itself: The antigen remains unidentified.

Study observations and caveats: The study lacked donor CMV status, which possibly confounded expanded clonotype changes. Long-lived donors carried more naive CD4+ cells and greater diversity than aged donors. Unsorted PBMCs prevented conclusive naive versus antigen-experienced comparison.

A sample-barcoded 5' primer and a J-beta primer mix were used in a second PCR of about 6 to 12 cycles. The authors tagged each cDNA molecule using a template-switch adaptor with 12 random nucleotides. Using its own MiXCR run on the 5' RACE reads, TCRdb lists one record per CDR3 protein. Of approximately 830,000 distinct CDR3 sequences listed, 60% to 80% are singletons. This CDR3 contains 16 residues. Germline CDR1 is SEHNR and CDR2 is FQNEAQ (reference sequence). Trimming stripped 2 bases from V and 1 base from J, with 14 bases between. The sample consisted of blood. The chain links TRBV7-9 to TRBJ1-1, with a tentative D call TRBD1 (5 bases). The sequence derives from a young man in good health. Here the CDR3 DNA reads TGTGCCAGCAGCTTAATAGGGGTGGTGGGGAACACTGAAGCTTTCTTT. It translates to CASSLIGVVGNTEAFF.